Listed below are T cell receptor beta chains from one sample, sequenced in a study of radiotherapy plus CTLA-4 blockade in lung cancer. The repertoire was sequenced with immunoSEQ multiplex PCR; TCRdb's copy has only in-frame clones and lacks some. In the table there are about 97,000 clones, roughly 74% of which are singletons. Material: peripheral blood, obtained from a patient treated with radiotherapy plus ipilimumab. The receptors stem from a human donor with non-small cell lung cancer who had a partial response to radiotherapy plus ipilimumab. Some clones in this sample may be carry-over from other donors' samples. The CDR3 runs from the conserved cysteine through the conserved F or W. The order of the fields is J gene, D gene, CDR3 length, V gene, clone size, CDR3 DNA, CDR3 protein. D genes are given only for firm matches. Clone size, where shown, is once, few, many, or a class for clones that have expanded.

TRBJ1-1,-,14,TRBV18,once,TGTGCCAGCTCACCACAGGGACATTGGACTGAAGCTTTCTTT,CASSPQGHWTEAFF
TRBJ2-7,TRBD2,16,TRBV4-3,-,TGCGCCAGCAGCCAAGATGTGCGGGGGACCCGTTACGAGCAGTACTTC,CASSQDVRGTRYEQYF
TRBJ2-4,-,18,TRBV7-6,-,TGTGCCAGCAGCTTAAGAGGGGGTCAGCTCCTAGCCAAAAACATTCAGTACTTC,CASSLRGGQLLAKNIQYF
TRBJ2-1,-,13,TRBV7-3,-,TGTGCCAGCAGCTCATCGAGGGATGGAGAGCAGTTCTTC,CASSSSRDGEQFF
TRBJ1-3,-,16,TRBV7-8,-,TGTGCCAGCAGCTTACGGGCGGACTACTCTGGAAACACCATATATTTT,CASSLRADYSGNTIYF
TRBJ2-2,-,15,TRBV7-7,-,TGTGCCAGCAGCCCCGGGACATTAAACACCGGGGAGCTGTTTTTT,CASSPGTLNTGELFF
TRBJ1-3,-,15,TRBV7-9,-,TGTGCCAGCAGCTTAGCCTCAGGCTCTGGAAACACCATATATTTT,CASSLASGSGNTIYF
TRBJ1-1,TRBD1,13,TRBV4-2,few,TGTGCCAGCAGGCGGACAGGGCAGACTGAAGCTTTCTTT,CASRRTGQTEAFF
TRBJ2-7,TRBD2,17,TRBV4-2,-,TGTGCCAGCAGCCAAGATCGGGGGGGTAAAGACTCCTACGAACAGTACTTC,CASSQDRGGKDSYEQYF
TRBJ1-1,-,18,TRBV21-1,few,TGTGCCAGCAGCACTGAGACAGGGGTCTGGGGAAAGAACACTGAAGCTTTCTTT,CASSTETGVWGKNTEAFF
TRBJ2-7,-,16,TRBV28,-,TGTGCCAGCAGTTCCGTGGTCCAGCGTCTCTCCTACGAGCAGTACTTC,CASSSVVQRLSYEQYF
TRBJ2-7,TRBD2,15,TRBV5-1,-,TGCGCCAGCAGCTCGAGCGGGAGTCTGACCTACGAGCAGTACTTC,CASSSSGSLTYEQYF
TRBJ2-7,TRBD2,15,TRBV7-2,-,TGTGCCAGCAGCTTAGTTAGCGGGACCTCCTACGAGCAGTACTTC,CASSLVSGTSYEQYF
TRBJ2-1,-,13,TRBV28,-,TGTGCCAGCACCACTCCCCCTTCGTATGAGCAGTTCTTC,CASTTPPSYEQFF
TRBJ2-1,-,14,TRBV18,-,TGTGCCAGCTCTCAGTCTAGCGCGTACAATGAGCAGTTCTTC,CASSQSSAYNEQFF
TRBJ2-2,TRBD1,15,TRBV9,-,TGTGCCAGCAGCGTAGAGGGGGCGGCGTCCGGGGAGCTGTTTTTT,CASSVEGAASGELFF
TRBJ1-2,-,14,TRBV5-1,-,TGCGCCAGCAGCCGAGCGTTGGAGAACTATGGCTACACCTTC,CASSRALENYGYTF
TRBJ2-1,TRBD2,16,TRBV6-5,-,TGTGCCAGCAGTTACGATGGGCTAGCGGCGTACAATGAGCAGTTCTTC,CASSYDGLAAYNEQFF